The sequence of this T cell receptor (beta chain) was determined in a study of blood T cell repertoires in COVID-19. This clone was counted between two and nine times. Repertoires were generated with immunoSEQ multiplex PCR, while TCRdb's copy carries only in-frame clones and drops some. This sample yields under 350,000 clones, of which 80% to 95% are seen a single time; approximately 7.5% belongs to the top ten. J lost 8 bases, V lost 4 bases, and 10 bases had no gene match. The CDR3 consists of 15 residues. Per germline, CDR1 SGHRS and CDR2 YFSETQ. This clonotype was sampled from a woman in her 30s with COVID-19, enrolled during active disease. The V and J genes are TRBV5-1 and TRBJ1-3, with 9 bases aligning to TRBD1. The sequenced sample consisted of peripheral blood. The CDR3 bases are TGCGCCAGCAGCGACATGATGACAGGGGGTTACACCATATATTTT. This gives the protein CASSDMMTGGYTIYF. The whole variable domain, filled in from reference TRBV5-1 and TRBJ1-3, reads KAGVTQTPRYLIKTRGQQVTLSCSPISGHRSVSWYQQTPGQGLQFLFEYFSETQRNKGNFPGRFSGRQFSNSRSEMNVSTLELGDSALYLCASSDMMTGGYTIYFGEGSWLTVV.